Described below is a single TCR beta chain sequence and its context. Its antigen is not identified. Amplification of TCRalpha and TCRbeta cDNA involved two nested PCRs that ran for approximately 17 and 9 cycles. TCRdb re-called the 5' RACE reads and gives one entry per CDR3 protein, without DNA. This sample's clone table lists about 160,000 distinct CDR3 sequences. The data originate from a study of monozygotic twins with inflammatory bowel disease. Study results and caveats: There was no support for any single strong signal or clonotype associated with IBD.

This CDR3 has 15 residues. Germline CDR1 and CDR2: SGHDT and YYEEEE. The genes are TRBV5-6 and TRBJ2-3. The sample consisted of blood. The TCR was taken from a human donor with ulcerative colitis or Crohn's disease, or a healthy co-twin of an affected twin (not recorded which). This CDR3 is CASSLIGASTDTQYF.